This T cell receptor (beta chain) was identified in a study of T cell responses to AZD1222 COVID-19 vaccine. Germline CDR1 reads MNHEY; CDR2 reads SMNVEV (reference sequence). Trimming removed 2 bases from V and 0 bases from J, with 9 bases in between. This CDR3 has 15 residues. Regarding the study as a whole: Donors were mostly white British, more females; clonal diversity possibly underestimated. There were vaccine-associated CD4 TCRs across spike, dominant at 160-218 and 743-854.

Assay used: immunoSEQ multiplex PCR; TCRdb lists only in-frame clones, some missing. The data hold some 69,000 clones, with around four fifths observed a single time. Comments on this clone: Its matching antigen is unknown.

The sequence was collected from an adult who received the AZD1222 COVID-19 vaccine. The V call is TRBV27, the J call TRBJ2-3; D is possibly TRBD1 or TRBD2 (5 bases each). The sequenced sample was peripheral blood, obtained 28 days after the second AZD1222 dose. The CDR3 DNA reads TGTGCCAGCAGTTTAGGGACCATTAGCACAGATACGCAGTATTTT. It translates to CASSLGTISTDTQYF.